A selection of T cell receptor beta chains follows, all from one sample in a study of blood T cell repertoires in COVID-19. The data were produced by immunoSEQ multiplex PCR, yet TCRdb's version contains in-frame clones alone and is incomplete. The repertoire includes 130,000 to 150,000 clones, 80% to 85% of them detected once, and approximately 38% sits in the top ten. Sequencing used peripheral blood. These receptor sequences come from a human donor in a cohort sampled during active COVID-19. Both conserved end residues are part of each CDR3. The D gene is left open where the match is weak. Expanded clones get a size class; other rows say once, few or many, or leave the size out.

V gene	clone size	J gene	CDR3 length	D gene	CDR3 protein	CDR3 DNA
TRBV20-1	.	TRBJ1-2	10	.	CSAPRDGYTF	TGCAGTGCTCCCCGCGATGGCTACACCTTC
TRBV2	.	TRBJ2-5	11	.	CASGPLETQYF	TGTGCCAGCGGCCCCTTAGAGACCCAGTACTTC
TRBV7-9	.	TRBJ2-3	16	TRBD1	CASSPQGRGSTDTQYF	TGTGCCAGCAGCCCCCAGGGCAGGGGGAGCACAGATACGCAGTATTTT
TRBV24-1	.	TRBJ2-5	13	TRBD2	CATSVAGQETQYF	TGTGCCACCAGCGTAGCGGGGCAAGAGACCCAGTACTTC
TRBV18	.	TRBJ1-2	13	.	CASSPGGNYGYTF	TGTGCCAGCTCACCAGGGGGGAACTATGGCTACACCTTC
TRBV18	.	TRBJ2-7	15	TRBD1	CASSPDRGVSYEQYF	TGTGCCAGCTCACCCGACAGGGGGGTCTCCTACGAGCAGTACTTC
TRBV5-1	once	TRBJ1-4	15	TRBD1	CASGESGTGAEKLFF	TGCGCCAGCGGGGAATCCGGGACAGGGGCCGAAAAACTGTTTTTT
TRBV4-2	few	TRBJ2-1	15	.	CASSQDLGEYNEQFF	TGTGCCAGCAGCCAAGATCTCGGGGAGTACAATGAGCAGTTCTTC
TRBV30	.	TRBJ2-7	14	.	CAWRFTGHSYEQYF	TGTGCCTGGAGGTTTACGGGACACTCTTACGAGCAGTACTTC
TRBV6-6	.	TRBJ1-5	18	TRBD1	CASSRGQGGPRGNQPQHF	TGTGCCAGCAGTCGGGGACAGGGGGGGCCCCGAGGCAATCAGCCCCAGCATTTT
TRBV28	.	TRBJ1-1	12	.	CASSLQYTEAFF	TGTGCCAGCAGTTTACAGTACACTGAAGCTTTCTTT
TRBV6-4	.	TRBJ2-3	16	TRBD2	CASSDSGGGSTDTQYF	TGTGCCAGCAGTGACTCCGGCGGGGGGAGCACAGATACGCAGTATTTT
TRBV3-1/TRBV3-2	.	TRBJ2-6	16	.	CASSHEQGPGANVLTF	TGTGCCAGCAGCCACGAACAGGGCCCTGGGGCCAACGTCCTGACTTTC
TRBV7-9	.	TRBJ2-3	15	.	CASSLALPAPDTQYF	TGTGCCAGCAGCTTAGCGCTACCCGCGCCAGATACGCAGTATTTT
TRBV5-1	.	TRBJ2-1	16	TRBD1	CASTAPEGASYNEQFF	TGCGCCAGCACCGCCCCCGAGGGGGCTTCCTACAATGAGCAGTTCTTC
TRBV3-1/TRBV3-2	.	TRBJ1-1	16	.	CASSQAAGGVNTEAFF	TGTGCCAGCAGCCAAGCGGCGGGGGGCGTGAACACTGAAGCTTTCTTT
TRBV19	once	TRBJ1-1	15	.	CASIAGSGWGTEAFF	TGTGCCAGTATCGCTGGGTCAGGGTGGGGCACTGAAGCTTTCTTT
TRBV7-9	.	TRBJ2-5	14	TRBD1	CASTPNRGQETQYF	TGTGCCAGCACCCCAAACAGGGGCCAAGAGACCCAGTACTTC
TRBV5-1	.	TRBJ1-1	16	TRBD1	CASSYALTGANTEAFF	TGCGCCAGCAGCTACGCCCTCACAGGGGCTAACACTGAAGCTTTCTTT
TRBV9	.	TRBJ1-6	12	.	CASSGTSSPLHF	TGTGCCAGCAGCGGGACTAGTTCACCCCTCCACTTT
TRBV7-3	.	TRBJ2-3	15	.	CASSLRASSTDTQYF	TGTGCCAGCAGCTTAAGGGCCTCTTCCACAGATACGCAGTATTTT
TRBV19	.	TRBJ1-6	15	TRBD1	CASRPGTDHNSPLHF	TGTGCCAGTAGGCCCGGGACAGACCATAATTCACCCCTCCACTTT
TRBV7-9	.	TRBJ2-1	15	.	CASSLVVVISGEQFF	TGTGCCAGCAGCTTAGTTGTAGTCATATCCGGTGAGCAGTTCTTC
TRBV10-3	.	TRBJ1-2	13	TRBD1	CAISESDRGGYTF	TGTGCCATCAGTGAGTCCGACAGGGGTGGCTACACCTTC
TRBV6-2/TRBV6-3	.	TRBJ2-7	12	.	CASSHRAYEQYF	TGTGCCAGCAGTCACAGGGCCTACGAGCAGTACTTC
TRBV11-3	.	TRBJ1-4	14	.	CASSLQVAGEKLFF	TGTGCCAGCAGCTTACAGGTGGCGGGGGAAAAACTGTTTTTT
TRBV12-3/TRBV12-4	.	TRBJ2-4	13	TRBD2	CASSYGTSGDSSF	TGTGCCAGCAGTTACGGGACTAGCGGGGATTCTTCCTTC
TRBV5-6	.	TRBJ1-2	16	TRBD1	CASSLGGQGDGYGYTF	TGTGCCAGCAGCTTGGGGGGACAGGGGGATGGCTATGGCTACACCTTC
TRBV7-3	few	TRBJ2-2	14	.	CASSVQGSGGELFF	TGTGCCAGCAGCGTACAGGGATCCGGCGGGGAGCTGTTTTTT
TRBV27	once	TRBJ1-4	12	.	CATGQSNEKLFF	TGTGCCACCGGACAGTCTAATGAAAAACTGTTTTTT
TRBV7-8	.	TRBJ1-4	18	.	CASSSSPPTRASNEKLFF	TGTGCCAGCAGCTCATCACCCCCCACCAGGGCCTCTAATGAAAAACTGTTTTTT
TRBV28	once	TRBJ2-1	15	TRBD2	CASSLAGGPENEQFF	TGTGCCAGCTCCCTAGCGGGGGGGCCTGAGAATGAGCAGTTCTTC
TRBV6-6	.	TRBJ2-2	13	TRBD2	CATLAGGTGELFF	TGTGCCACGCTAGCGGGGGGGACCGGGGAGCTGTTTTTT
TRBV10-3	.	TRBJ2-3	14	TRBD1	CATLDRDRPDTQYF	TGTGCCACCTTGGACAGGGATCGTCCAGATACGCAGTATTTT
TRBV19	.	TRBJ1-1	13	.	CASSTRVNTEAFF	TGTGCCAGTAGCACCAGGGTGAACACTGAAGCTTTCTTT
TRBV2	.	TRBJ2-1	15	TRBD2	CASRALAGVNNEQFF	TGTGCCAGCAGGGCCTTAGCGGGGGTGAACAATGAGCAGTTCTTC
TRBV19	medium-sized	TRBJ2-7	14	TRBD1	CASSPRQGIYEQYF	TGTGCCAGTAGTCCCCGACAGGGCATCTACGAGCAGTACTTC
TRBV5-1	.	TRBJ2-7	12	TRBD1	CASGGTGYEQYF	TGCGCCAGCGGGGGGACAGGCTACGAGCAGTACTTC
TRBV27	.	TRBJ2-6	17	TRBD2	CASSLYGTSSGANVLTF	TGTGCCAGCAGTTTATACGGGACTAGCTCTGGGGCCAACGTCCTGACTTTC
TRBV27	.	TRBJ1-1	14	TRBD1	CASRRQGGSTEAFF	TGTGCCAGCAGAAGACAGGGGGGAAGCACTGAAGCTTTCTTT
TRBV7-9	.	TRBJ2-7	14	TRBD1	CASSSQTGGYEQYF	TGTGCCAGCAGCTCCCAGACAGGGGGCTACGAGCAGTACTTC
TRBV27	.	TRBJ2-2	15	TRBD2	CASSFRTSGGGELFF	TGTGCCAGCAGTTTCCGAACTAGCGGGGGAGGGGAGCTGTTTTTT
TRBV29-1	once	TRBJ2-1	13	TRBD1	CSVLRGLRNEQFF	TGCAGCGTTCTCAGGGGGTTGAGGAATGAGCAGTTCTTC
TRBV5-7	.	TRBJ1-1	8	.	CAREWSFF	TGTGCCCGTGAGTGGTCTTTCTTT